This T cell receptor (beta chain) was retrieved from a study of memory CD4+ T cells and cytomegalovirus serostatus. In germline, CDR1 is MNHNS, CDR2 SASEGT. Between the trimmed V and J ends, which lost 3 bases and 8 bases, there was a span of 10 bases. This CDR3 spans 12 amino acids. The sort gate was single viable CD3+CD4+CD8-CD45RO+ cells for memory CD4+ T cells. Donors' CMV status reflects serum IgG against pp150, pp28, p38, p52. After thawing, CD4+ T cells were positively selected. Authors' analysis steps: After removing out-of-frame reads, over 2 million distinct TCRbeta sequences remained. Assay used: immunoSEQ multiplex PCR; TCRdb lists only in-frame clones, some missing. The V and J calls and clone size are taken from that table; D and trimming were inferred from the DNA. This table holds under 40,000 clones, around 80% found once.

The TCR was taken from an adult in good health and CMV-seropositive. This chain joins TRBV6-1 and TRBJ1-2; D is unclear. The material sequenced was memory CD4+ T cells from blood. CDR3 loop: CASSDRVDGYTF. The CDR3 DNA reads as TGTGCCAGCAGTGATCGGGTTGACGGCTACACCTTC.